This record concerns one T cell receptor beta chain sequence. Sequencing used immunoSEQ multiplex PCR; TCRdb keeps in-frame clones, though not all of them. The repertoire holds more than 450,000 clones, approximately 79% seen once, with roughly 13% in the top ten. This entry is derived from a study of shared clonotypes between healthy human individuals. This clonotype originated in a woman aged 40 to 50 in good health. Some clones in this sample may be carry-over from other donors' samples. Sample: PBMCs.

The CDR3: CASSPSMGSGGEQETQYF. In DNA form, the CDR3 reads TGTGCCAGCAGTCCAAGTATGGGGTCAGGGGGAGAGCAAGAGACCCAGTACTTC. This sequence joins TRBV28 and TRBJ2-5; 7 bases agree with TRBD1. The V and J ends lost 5 bases and 2 bases, in that order; junction bases with no gene match: 17. This CDR3 spans 18 amino acids. Germline loops: CDR1 MDHEN, CDR2 SYDVKM.